This T cell receptor beta chain appears in the sequencing data of a study of T cell clonotyping in hematopoietic cell transplantation. Study details: Pretransplant recipient samples were taken after cytoreduction.

Clones were read by immunoSEQ multiplex PCR, and TCRdb kept only the in-frame ones, dropping some. This sample has about 19,000 clones; 60% to 80% occur once, and the top ten carry 15% to 20%. Study-level results: Few recipient clonotypes overlapped donors; over 95% were de novo at given depth.

The time point was: recipient sample about 28 days before transplant, after cytoreduction. Turning to this clone: The antigen remains undetermined.

V shed 1 base and J 6 bases; nucleotides not matched to a gene: 4. Germline values: CDR1 LNHDA, CDR2 SQIVND (reference sequence). This CDR3 is built from 15 residues. J is TRBJ2-1 and V is TRBV19, with 9 bases fitting TRBD2. The TCR comes from a man aged 60 to 69 with acute myeloid leukemia. Some clones in this sample may be carry-over from other donors' samples. Sequenced material: peripheral blood mononuclear cells, taken before stem cell transplant. CDR3 region: CASSIGGGAVNEQFF. CDR3 nucleotides: TGTGCCAGTAGTATAGGCGGGGGGGCCGTCAATGAGCAGTTCTTC. Combining the CDR3 with reference TRBV19 and TRBJ2-1 gives the whole variable domain DGGITQSPKYLFRKEGQNVTLSCEQNLNHDAMYWYRQDPGQGLRLIYYSQIVNDFQKGDIAEGYSVSREKKESFPLTVTSAQKNPTAFYLCASSIGGGAVNEQFFGPGTRLTVL.